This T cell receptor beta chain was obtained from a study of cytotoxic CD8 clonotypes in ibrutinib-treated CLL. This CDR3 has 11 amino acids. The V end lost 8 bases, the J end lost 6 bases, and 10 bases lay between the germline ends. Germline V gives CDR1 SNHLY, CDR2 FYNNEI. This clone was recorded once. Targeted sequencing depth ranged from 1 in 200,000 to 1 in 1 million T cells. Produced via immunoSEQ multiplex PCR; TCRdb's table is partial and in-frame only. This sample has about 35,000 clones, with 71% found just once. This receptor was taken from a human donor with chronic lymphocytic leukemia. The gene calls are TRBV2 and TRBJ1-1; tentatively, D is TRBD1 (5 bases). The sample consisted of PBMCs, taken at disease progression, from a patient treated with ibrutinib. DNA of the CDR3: TGTGCCAGCGCCGGGACGGCTGAAGCTTTCTTT. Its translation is CASAGTAEAFF.